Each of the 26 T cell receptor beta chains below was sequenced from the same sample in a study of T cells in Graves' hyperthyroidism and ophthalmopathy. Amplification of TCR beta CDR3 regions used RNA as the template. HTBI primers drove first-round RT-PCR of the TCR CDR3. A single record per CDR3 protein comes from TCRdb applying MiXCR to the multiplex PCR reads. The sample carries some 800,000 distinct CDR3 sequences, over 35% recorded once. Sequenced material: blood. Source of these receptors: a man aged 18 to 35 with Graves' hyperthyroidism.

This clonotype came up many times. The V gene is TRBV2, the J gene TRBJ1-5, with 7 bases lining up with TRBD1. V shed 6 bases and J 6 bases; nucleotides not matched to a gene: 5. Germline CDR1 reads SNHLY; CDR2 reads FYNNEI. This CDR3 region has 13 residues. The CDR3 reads CASREQGFQPQHF. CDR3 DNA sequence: TGTGCCAGCAGAGAACAGGGGTTTCAGCCCCAGCATTTT.

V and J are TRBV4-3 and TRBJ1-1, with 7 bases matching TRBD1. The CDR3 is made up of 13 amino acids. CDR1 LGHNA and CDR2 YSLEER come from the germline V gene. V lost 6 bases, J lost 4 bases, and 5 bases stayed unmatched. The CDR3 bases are TGCGCCAGCAGATCACAGGGGTTCACTGAAGCTTTCTTT. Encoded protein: CASRSQGFTEAFF.

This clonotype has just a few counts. The CDR3 protein is CSAVTTGLYTEAFF. The CDR3 nucleotides read TGCAGTGCCGTTACGACAGGGCTTTACACTGAAGCTTTCTTT. The chain is built from TRBV20-1 and TRBJ1-1; 7 bases fit TRBD1. Germline V CDR1 and CDR2: DFQATT, SNEGSKA (reference sequence). J was trimmed by 3 bases and V by 6 bases; bases with no gene match: 10. The CDR3 spans 14 residues.

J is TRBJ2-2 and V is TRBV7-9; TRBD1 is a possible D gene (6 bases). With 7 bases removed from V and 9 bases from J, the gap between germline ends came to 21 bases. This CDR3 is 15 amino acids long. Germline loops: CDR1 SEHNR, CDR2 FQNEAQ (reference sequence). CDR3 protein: CASTFTGQPNRELFF. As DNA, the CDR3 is TGTGCCAGCACATTTACAGGACAGCCCAATCGGGAGCTGTTTTTT.

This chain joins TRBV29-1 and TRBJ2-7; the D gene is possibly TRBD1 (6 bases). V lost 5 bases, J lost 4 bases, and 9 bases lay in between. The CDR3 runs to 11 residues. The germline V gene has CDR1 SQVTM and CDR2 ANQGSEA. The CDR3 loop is CSVRTVYEQYF. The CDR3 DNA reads TGCAGCGTTCGGACAGTTTACGAGCAGTACTTC.

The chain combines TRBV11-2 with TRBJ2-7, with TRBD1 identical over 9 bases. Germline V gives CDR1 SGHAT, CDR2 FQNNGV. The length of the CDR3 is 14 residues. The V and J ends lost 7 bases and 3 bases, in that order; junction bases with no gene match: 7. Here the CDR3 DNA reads TGTGCCAGCAAGATGGACAGGGGCGGCTACGAGCAGTACTTC. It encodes CASKMDRGGYEQYF.

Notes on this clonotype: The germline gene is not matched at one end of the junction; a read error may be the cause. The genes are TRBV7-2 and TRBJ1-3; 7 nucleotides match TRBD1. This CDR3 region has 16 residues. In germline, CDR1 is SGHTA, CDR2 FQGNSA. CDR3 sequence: CASSQDRGTAGNTIYF. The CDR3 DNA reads TGCGCCAGCAGCCAAGATCGGGGGACAGCTGGAAACACCATATATTTT.

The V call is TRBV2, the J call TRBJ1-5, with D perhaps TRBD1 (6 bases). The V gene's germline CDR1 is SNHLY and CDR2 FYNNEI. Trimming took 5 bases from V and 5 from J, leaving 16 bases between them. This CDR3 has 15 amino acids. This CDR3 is CASSPPDRRDQPQHF. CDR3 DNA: TGTGCCAGCAGTCCACCGGACAGACGAGATCAGCCCCAGCATTTT.

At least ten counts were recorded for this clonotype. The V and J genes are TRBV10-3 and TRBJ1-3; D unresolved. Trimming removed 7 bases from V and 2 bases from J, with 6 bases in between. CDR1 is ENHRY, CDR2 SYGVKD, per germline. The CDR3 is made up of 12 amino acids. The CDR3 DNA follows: TGTGCCATCACAACAGCTGGAAACACCATATATTTT. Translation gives CAITTAGNTIYF.

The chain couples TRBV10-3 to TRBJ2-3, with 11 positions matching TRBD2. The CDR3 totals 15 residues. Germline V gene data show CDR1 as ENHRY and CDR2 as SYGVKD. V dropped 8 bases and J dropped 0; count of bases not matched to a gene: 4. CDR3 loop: CAIAGTSGSTDTQYF. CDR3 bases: TGTGCCATCGCCGGGACTAGCGGTAGCACAGATACGCAGTATTTT.

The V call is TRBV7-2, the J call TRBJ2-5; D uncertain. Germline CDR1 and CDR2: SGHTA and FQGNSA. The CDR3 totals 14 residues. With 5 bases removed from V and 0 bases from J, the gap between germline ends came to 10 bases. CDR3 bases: TGTGCCAGCAGCCGGGTTAGGTACCAAGAGACCCAGTACTTC. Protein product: CASSRVRYQETQYF.

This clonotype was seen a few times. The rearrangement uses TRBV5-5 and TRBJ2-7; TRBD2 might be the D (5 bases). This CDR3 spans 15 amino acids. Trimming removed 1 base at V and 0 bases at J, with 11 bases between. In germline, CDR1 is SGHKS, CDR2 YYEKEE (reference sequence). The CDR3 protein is CASSLRAGLSYEQYF. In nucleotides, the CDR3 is TGTGCCAGCAGCTTGCGCGCGGGTCTCTCCTACGAGCAGTACTTC.

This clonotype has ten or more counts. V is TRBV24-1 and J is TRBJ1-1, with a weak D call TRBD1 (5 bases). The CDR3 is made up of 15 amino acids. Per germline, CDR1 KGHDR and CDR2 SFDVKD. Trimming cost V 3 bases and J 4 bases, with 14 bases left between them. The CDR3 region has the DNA TGTGCCACCAGTGATGGGGGGTGGACGGGCACTGAAGCTTTCTTT. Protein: CATSDGGWTGTEAFF.

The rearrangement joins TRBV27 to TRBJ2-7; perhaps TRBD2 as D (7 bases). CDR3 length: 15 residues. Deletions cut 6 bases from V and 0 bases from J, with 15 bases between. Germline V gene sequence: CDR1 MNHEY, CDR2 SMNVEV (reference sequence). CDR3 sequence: CASRLGGLGSYEQYF. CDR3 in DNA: TGTGCCAGCAGATTGGGGGGGCTCGGCTCCTACGAGCAGTACTTC.

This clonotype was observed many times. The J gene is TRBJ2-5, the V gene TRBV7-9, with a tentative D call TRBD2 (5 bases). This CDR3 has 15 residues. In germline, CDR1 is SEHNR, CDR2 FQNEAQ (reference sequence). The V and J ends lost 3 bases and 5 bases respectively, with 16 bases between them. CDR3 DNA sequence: TGTGCCAGCAGCTTCCCCAGGACTCGGATGGAGACCCAGTACTTC. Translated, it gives CASSFPRTRMETQYF.

The CDR3 DNA reads TGCGCCAGCAGCAAGACTACAGGGTCGGCGTGGACCGGGGATTCGCGAGCTTTCTTT. It codes for CASSKTTGSAWTGDSRAFF. The rearrangement joins TRBV5-1 to TRBJ1-1; D might be TRBD1 (6 bases). CDR1 SGHRS and CDR2 YFSETQ come from the germline V gene. The V end lost 4 bases, the J end lost 10 bases, and 35 bases lay between the germline ends. The CDR3 has 19 residues.

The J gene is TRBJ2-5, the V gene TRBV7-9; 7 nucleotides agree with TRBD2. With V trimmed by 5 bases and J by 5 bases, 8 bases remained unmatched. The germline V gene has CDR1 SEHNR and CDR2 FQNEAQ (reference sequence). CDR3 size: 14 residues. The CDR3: CASSQVAGDETQYF. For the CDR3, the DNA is TGTGCCAGCAGCCAAGTTGCGGGGGATGAGACCCAGTACTTC.

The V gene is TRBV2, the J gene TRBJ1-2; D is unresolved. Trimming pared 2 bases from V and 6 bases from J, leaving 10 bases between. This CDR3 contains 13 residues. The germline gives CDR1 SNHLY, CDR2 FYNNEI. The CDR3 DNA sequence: TGTGCCAGCAGTGAATCGGGTAGTAATGGCTACACCTTC. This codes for CASSESGSNGYTF.

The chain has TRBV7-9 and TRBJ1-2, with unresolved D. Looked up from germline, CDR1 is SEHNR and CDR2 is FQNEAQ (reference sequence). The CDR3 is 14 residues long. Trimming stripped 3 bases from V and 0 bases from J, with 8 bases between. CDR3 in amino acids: CASSFREANYGYTF. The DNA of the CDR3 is TGTGCCAGCAGCTTTCGGGAAGCTAACTATGGCTACACCTTC.

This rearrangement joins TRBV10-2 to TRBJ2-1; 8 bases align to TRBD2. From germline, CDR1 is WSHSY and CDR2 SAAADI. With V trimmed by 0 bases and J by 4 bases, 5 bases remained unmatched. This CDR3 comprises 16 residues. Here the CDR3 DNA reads TGCGCCAGCAGTGAGTCGCAACTAGCGGTTTACAATGAGCAGTTCTTC. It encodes CASSESQLAVYNEQFF.

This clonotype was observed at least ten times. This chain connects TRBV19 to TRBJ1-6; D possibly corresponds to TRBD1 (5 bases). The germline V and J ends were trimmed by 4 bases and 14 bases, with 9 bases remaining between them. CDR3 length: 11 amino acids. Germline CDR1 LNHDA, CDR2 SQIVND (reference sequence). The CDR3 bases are TGTGCCAGTAGTAGCGGGGGGGCCCTCCACTTT. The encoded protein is CASSSGGALHF.

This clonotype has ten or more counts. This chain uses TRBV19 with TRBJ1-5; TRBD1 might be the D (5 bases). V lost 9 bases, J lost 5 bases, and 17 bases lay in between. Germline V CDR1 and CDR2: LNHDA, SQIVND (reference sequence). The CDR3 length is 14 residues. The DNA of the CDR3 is TGTGCCAGCCGGGACGCGCTTCGGGATCAGCCCCAGCATTTT. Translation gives CASRDALRDQPQHF.

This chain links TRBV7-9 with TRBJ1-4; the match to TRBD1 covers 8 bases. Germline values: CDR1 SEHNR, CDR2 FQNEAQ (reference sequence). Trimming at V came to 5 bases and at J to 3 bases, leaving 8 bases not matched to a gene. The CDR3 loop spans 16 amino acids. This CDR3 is CASSRTGHAPNEKLFF. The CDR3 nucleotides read TGTGCCAGCAGCCGGACAGGGCACGCTCCTAATGAAAAACTGTTTTTT. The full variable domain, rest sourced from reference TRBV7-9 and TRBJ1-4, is DTGVSQNPRHKITKRGQNVTFRCDPISEHNRLYWYRQTLGQGPEFLTYFQNEAQLEKSRLLSDRFSAERPKGSFSTLEIQRTEQGDSAMYLCASSRTGHAPNEKLFFGSGTQLSVL.

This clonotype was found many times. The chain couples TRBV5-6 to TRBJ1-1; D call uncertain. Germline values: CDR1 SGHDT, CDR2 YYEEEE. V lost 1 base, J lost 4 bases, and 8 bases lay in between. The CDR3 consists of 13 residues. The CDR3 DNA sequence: TGTGCCAGCAGCTTGATGAGCGGCACTGAAGCTTTCTTT. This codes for CASSLMSGTEAFF.

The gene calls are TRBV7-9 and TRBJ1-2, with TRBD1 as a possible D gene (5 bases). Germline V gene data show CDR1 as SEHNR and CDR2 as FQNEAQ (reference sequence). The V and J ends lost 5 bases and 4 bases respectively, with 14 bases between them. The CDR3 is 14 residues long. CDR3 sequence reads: CASSPRAAAYGYTF. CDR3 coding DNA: TGTGCCAGCAGCCCCAGGGCAGCTGCCTATGGCTACACCTTC.

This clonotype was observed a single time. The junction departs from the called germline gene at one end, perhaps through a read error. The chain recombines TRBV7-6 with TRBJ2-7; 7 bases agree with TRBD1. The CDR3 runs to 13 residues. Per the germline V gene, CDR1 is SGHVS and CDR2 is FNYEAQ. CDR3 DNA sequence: TGTGCCATCGACAGGGCCGTAACCTACGAGCAGCACTTC. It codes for CAIDRAVTYEQHF.